Reported below is one T cell receptor beta chain. Its cognate antigen has yet to be identified. The junction departs from the called germline gene at one end, perhaps through a read error. The CDR3 goes from the cysteine to the phenylalanine over 16 residues. Kept here is only the CDR3 DNA, which spans 48 bases and is read in frame from base 1. The germline V gene yields SGHTA for CDR1 and FQGNSA for CDR2. The roughly 38 donors, aged 6 to 90 years, were systemically healthy Caucasian individuals from Russia. About 10 milliliters of peripheral blood were collected from each donor into EDTA-treated Vacutainer tubes. Ficoll-Paque density-gradient centrifugation was used to isolate PBMCs, with at least 6.5 million per sample. Trizol reagent was used to extract total RNA from PBMCs, with at least 5 micrograms per sample. Naive CD45RAhigh/CD27high T cell percentages were measured by flow cytometry on a PBMC aliquot from every donor.

The library was obtained by 5' RACE. The instrument given in TCRdb is Illumina HiSeq 2500. A second 7 to 11 cycle PCR used a sample-barcoded 5' primer and a J-beta primer mix. A template-switch 5' adaptor carrying 12 random nucleotides introduced a unique molecular identifier onto each TCR beta cDNA molecule. Each sample yielded at least 2.5 million CDR3-containing paired-end reads. First-strand cDNA synthesis was performed from all RNA using the Mint cDNA synthesis kit, with priming by a TRBC-specific oligonucleotide. Following uracil-DNA glycosylase treatment, all cDNA underwent a first 18-cycle PCR with the universal primers M1SS and BC2_uni_R. The study's own analysis went as follows. For normalization, 1 million high-quality reads, each with a distinct molecular identifier, were randomly selected from each sample. Reads sharing molecular identifiers were discarded rather than binned into consensus sequences. MiTCR, with a Q25 quality threshold and the strictest error-elimination algorithm, was used for CDR3 identification, clonotype clustering and error correction. A nonparametric unseen species model with Euler transformation was used to estimate a lower bound on total TCR beta diversity. TCRdb ran its own pipeline on the public reads, namely fastp trimming at Q25 and MiXCR clone calling, and kept in-frame beta chains. Rows are combined by CDR3 protein, so each entry shows the most common genes and DNA. V and J calls and clone size were set by TCRdb, not the authors. The sample data list about 1.1 million distinct CDR3 sequences, and around two fifths of these were observed just once. The leading ten clones occupy approximately 14% of the sample.

These data originate in a study of blood T cells in healthy people across ages (dated by TCRdb to about 2015). Some background on the complete study: In model experiments, roughly one uniquely barcoded TCR beta cDNA molecule per two T cells was captured by template switching. To track age-related changes in TCR beta repertoire diversity, the study relied on deep sequencing normalized with unique cDNA molecular identifiers. The study analyzed two additional independent replicas of 1 million unique cDNA reads from the same blood draw for two donors, one aged 18 to 30 and one aged 80 or older. To avoid experimental bias, donors of different ages were distributed randomly across sequencing lanes. The donors were split into four age groups: young (average around 15 years), middle-aged (39), aged (approximately 60) and long-lived (under 90). Study-level results and caveats: Observed TCR beta diversity correlated strongly with the percentage of naive T cells measured by flow cytometry. Compared with the aged group, more naive CD4+ T cells, fewer expanded clones and increased TCR diversity were shown by the long-lived group, suggesting age selection. Because donor CMV infection status was unknown, age-related changes in expanded clonotypes were potentially confounded. As age increased, observed TCR beta diversity per million T cells dropped in a roughly linear way, and a significant reduction was already evident by age 40. Bulk unsorted PBMC profiling prevented conclusive comparison of naive and antigen-experienced compartments. Estimates of total diversity from one million sequenced T cells were regarded as lower bounds and underestimates.

The clonotype was recovered from a young man in good health. Sequencing was performed on blood. The V and J segments used are TRBV7-2 and TRBJ2-2; a tentative D match to TRBD2 spans 5 bases. The nucleotides read TGTGCCGGCAGCTTAGTAATAGCGCTAGCCGACGGGGAGCTGTTTTTT. This gives the protein CAGSLVIALADGELFF. Outside the CDR3, residues come from the reference TRBV7-2 and TRBJ2-2 proteins, so the full variable domain is: GAGVSQSPSNKVTEKGKDVELRCDPISGHTALYWYRQSLGQGLEFLIYFQGNSAPDKSGLPSDRFSAERTGGSVSTLTIQRTQQEDSAVYLCAGSLVIALADGELFFGEGSRLTVL.